The 9 T cell receptor beta chains listed next were all sequenced from one sample in a study of siplizumab effects on memory and regulatory T cells. TCRdb's table, derived via immunoSEQ multiplex PCR, lists solely in-frame clones and lacks some. The sample contains about 97,000 clones, around 90% of which appear only once. The sequencing sample was made of non-Treg CD4+ T cells sorted from blood. These TCRs come from a human donor in good health.

V gene TRBV5-4 combines with J gene TRBJ1-2; D ambiguous. Germline V gene lookup returns CDR1 SGHNT and CDR2 YYREEE (reference sequence). V was cut by 4 bases and J by 8 bases, with 15 bases left in between. The CDR3 sequence is 13 residues long. The CDR3 spells CASSPIMGWGYTF. CDR3 coding DNA: TGTGCCAGCAGCCCGATTATGGGCTGGGGCTACACCTTC.

The rearrangement joins TRBV29-1 to TRBJ2-1; 8 nucleotides line up with TRBD1. The junction had 15 bases not matched to a gene; V was cut back by 3 bases and J by 5 bases. The CDR3 runs 17 residues. Germline assignment: CDR1 SQVTM and CDR2 ANQGSEA. CDR3 sequence reads: CSVDRGHGGLDHNEQFF. CDR3 DNA sequence: TGCAGCGTTGACAGGGGGCACGGCGGCTTGGATCACAATGAGCAGTTCTTC.

This clone was seen a few times. This chain's CDR3 is CASSNTGELFF. The CDR3 bases are TGTGCCAGCTCGAACACCGGGGAGCTGTTTTTT. This chain connects TRBV6-1 to TRBJ2-2; D remains ambiguous. Germline-derived CDR1 and CDR2 are MNHNS and SASEGT. The CDR3 is 11 amino acids. Trimming shortened V by 8 bases and J by 0 bases, and 1 base separated the two germline ends.

The V and J genes are TRBV7-3 and TRBJ2-5, with 10 bases that match TRBD1. J was trimmed by 3 bases and V by 0 bases; bases with no gene match: 1. The CDR3 covers 15 residues. Germline CDR1 SGHTA, CDR2 FQGTGA. CDR3: CASSLTGTGEETQYF. The CDR3 DNA follows: TGTGCCAGCAGCTTAACCGGGACAGGGGAAGAGACCCAGTACTTC. The full variable domain, with the rest looked up from reference TRBV7-3 and TRBJ2-5, is GAGVSQTPSNKVTEKGKYVELRCDPISGHTALYWYRQSLGQGPEFLIYFQGTGAADDSGLPNDRFFAVRPEGSVSTLKIQRTERGDSAVYLCASSLTGTGEETQYFGPGTRLLVL.

The rearrangement links TRBV6-1 to TRBJ2-5, with TRBD2 matching 9 bases. Germline V gene data show CDR1 as MNHNS and CDR2 as SASEGT. The CDR3 has 15 amino acids. V shed 2 bases and J 5 bases; nucleotides not matched to a gene: 6. The DNA of the CDR3 is TGTGCCAGCAGTGAAAGCGGGACTAGCTTTGAGACCCAGTACTTC. It specifies CASSESGTSFETQYF.

Notes on this clone: The junction and the germline gene differ at one end; a read error may be behind it. The rearrangement uses TRBV18 and TRBJ1-2; TRBD1 might be the D (5 bases). Germline CDR1 reads KGHSH; CDR2 reads LQKENI. The CDR3 sequence is 16 residues long. CDR3 residues: CASSPQRTRRDYGYTF. The CDR3 nucleotides read TGTGCCAGCTCCCCACAAAGGACACGGAGGGACTATGGCTACACCTTC.

The genes are TRBV20-1 and TRBJ2-1; no clear D. CDR3 length: 10 residues. The germline V gene has CDR1 DFQATT and CDR2 SNEGSKA (reference sequence). Trimming stripped 5 bases from V and 7 bases from J, with 6 bases between. The CDR3 DNA sequence: TGCAGTGCTGTGGAGAATGAGCAGTTCTTC. Amino acid sequence: CSAVENEQFF.

This chain connects TRBV11-3 to TRBJ2-7; no clear D. Trimming left V 1 base short and J 6 bases short, with 13 bases between. Germline CDR1 and CDR2: SGHNT and YENEEA. The CDR3 length is 14 residues. The CDR3 DNA sequence: TGTGCCAGCAGCTTAGCCTCGGAGTTCCGCGAGCAGTACTTC. Residues: CASSLASEFREQYF. The whole variable domain, filled in from reference TRBV11-3 and TRBJ2-7, reads EAGVVQSPRYKIIEKKQPVAFWCNPISGHNTLYWYLQNLGQGPELLIRYENEEAVDDSQLPKDRFSAERLKGVDSTLKIQPAELGDSAVYLCASSLASEFREQYFGPGTRLTVT.

This chain joins TRBV10-3 and TRBJ1-4; D unclear. V lost 6 bases, J lost 8 bases, and 10 bases lay in between. This CDR3 has 12 amino acids. Germline V lookup: CDR1 ENHRY, CDR2 SYGVKD. The CDR3 protein is CAISRAGEKLFF. The CDR3 DNA follows: TGTGCCATCAGCCGGGCGGGGGAAAAACTGTTTTTT.